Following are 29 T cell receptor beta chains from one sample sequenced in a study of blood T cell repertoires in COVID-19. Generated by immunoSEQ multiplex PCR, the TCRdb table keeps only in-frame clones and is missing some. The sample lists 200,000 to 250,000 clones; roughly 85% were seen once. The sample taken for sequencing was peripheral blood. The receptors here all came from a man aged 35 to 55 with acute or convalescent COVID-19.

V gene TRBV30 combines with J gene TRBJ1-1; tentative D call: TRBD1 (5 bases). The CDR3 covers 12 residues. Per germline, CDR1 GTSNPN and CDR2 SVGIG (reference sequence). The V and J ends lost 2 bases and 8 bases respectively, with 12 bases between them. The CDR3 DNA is TGTGCCTGGAGTATGGAGTCAGGGGAAGCTTTCTTT. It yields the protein CAWSMESGEAFF. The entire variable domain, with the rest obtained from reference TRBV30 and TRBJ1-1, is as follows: SQTIHQWPATLVQPVGSPLSLECTVEGTSNPNLYWYRQAAGRGLQLLFYSVGIGQISSEVPQNLSASRPQDRQFILSSKKLLLSDSGFYLCAWSMESGEAFFGQGTRLTVV.

The CDR3: CSVGRGGQNYGYTF. The CDR3 nucleotides are TGCAGCGTTGGGAGGGGAGGGCAGAACTATGGCTACACCTTC. This sequence joins TRBV29-1 and TRBJ1-2; D might be TRBD1 (5 bases). The germline V gene encodes CDR1 SQVTM and CDR2 ANQGSEA. This CDR3 contains 14 residues. V dropped 4 bases and J dropped 2 bases, with 14 bases sitting between them.

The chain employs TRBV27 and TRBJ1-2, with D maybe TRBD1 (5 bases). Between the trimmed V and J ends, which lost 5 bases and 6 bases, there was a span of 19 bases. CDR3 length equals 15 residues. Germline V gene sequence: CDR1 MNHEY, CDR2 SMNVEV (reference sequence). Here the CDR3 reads CASSPITQGGNGYTF. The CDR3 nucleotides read TGTGCCAGCAGTCCAATAACCCAGGGAGGGAATGGCTACACCTTC.

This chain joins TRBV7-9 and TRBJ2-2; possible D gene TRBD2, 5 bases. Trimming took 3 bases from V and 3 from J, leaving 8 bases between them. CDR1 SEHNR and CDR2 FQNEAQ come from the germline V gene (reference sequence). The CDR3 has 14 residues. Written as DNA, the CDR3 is TGTGCCAGCAGCTTTTCGGGGTACACCGGGGAGCTGTTTTTT. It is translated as CASSFSGYTGELFF.

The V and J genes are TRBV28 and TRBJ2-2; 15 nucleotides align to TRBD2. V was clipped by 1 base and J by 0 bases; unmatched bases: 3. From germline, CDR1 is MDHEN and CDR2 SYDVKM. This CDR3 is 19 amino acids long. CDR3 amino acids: CASSLSGTSGGPNTGELFF. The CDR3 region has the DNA TGTGCCAGCAGTTTATCAGGGACTAGCGGGGGGCCGAACACCGGGGAGCTGTTTTTT.

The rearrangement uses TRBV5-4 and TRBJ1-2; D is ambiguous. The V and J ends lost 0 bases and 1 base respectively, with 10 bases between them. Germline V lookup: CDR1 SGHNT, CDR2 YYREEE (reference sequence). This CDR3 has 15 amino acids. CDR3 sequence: CASSLVSVLNYGYTF. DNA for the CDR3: TGTGCCAGCAGCTTGGTTTCCGTACTTAACTATGGCTACACCTTC.

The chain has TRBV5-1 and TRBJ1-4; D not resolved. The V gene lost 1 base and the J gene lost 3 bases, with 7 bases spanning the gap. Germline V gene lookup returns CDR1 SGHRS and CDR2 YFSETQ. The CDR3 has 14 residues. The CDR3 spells CASSLSLPNEKLFF. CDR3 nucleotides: TGCGCCAGCAGCTTGTCCCTACCTAATGAAAAACTGTTTTTT. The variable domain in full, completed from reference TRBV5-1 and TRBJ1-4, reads KAGVTQTPRYLIKTRGQQVTLSCSPISGHRSVSWYQQTPGQGLQFLFEYFSETQRNKGNFPGRFSGRQFSNSRSEMNVSTLELGDSALYLCASSLSLPNEKLFFGSGTQLSVL.

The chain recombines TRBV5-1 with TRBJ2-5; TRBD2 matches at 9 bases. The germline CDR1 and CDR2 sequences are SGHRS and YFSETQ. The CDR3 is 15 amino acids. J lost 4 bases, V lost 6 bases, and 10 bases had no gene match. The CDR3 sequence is CASTIGTSIGETQYF. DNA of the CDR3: TGCGCCAGCACAATCGGGACTAGCATTGGAGAGACCCAGTACTTC.

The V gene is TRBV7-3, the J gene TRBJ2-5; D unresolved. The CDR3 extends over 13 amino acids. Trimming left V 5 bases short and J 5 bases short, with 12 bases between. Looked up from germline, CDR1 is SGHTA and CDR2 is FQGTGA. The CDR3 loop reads CASSPRSAETQYF. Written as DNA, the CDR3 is TGTGCCAGCAGCCCACGGAGTGCGGAGACCCAGTACTTC.

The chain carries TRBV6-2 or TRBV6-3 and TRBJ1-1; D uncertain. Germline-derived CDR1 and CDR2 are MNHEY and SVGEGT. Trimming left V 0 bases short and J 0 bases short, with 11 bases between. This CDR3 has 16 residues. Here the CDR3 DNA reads TGTGCCAGCAGTTACTCCGATCGCGGATTGAACACTGAAGCTTTCTTT. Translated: CASSYSDRGLNTEAFF.

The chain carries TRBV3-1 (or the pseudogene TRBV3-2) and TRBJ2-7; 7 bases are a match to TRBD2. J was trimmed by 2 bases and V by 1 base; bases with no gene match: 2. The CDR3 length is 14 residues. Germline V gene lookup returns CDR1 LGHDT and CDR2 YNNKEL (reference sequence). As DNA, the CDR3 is TGTGCCAGCAGCCAAGGGGCGGGGGCCTACGAGCAGTACTTC. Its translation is CASSQGAGAYEQYF.

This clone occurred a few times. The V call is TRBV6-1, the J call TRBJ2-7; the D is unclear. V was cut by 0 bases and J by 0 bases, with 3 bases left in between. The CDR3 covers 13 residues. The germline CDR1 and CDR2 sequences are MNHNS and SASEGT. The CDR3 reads CASSEASSYEQYF. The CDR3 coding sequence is TGTGCCAGCAGTGAAGCTAGCTCCTACGAGCAGTACTTC.

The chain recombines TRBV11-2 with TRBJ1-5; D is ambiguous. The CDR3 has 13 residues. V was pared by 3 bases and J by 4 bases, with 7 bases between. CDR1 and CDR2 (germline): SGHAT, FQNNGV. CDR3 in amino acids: CASSFGPNQPQHF. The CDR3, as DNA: TGTGCCAGCAGCTTTGGGCCAAATCAGCCCCAGCATTTT.

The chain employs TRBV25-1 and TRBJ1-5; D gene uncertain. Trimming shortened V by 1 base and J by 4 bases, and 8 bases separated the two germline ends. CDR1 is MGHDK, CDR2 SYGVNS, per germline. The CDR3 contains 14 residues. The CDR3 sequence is CASSEFGGNQPQHF. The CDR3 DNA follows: TGTGCCAGCAGTGAATTTGGAGGGAATCAGCCCCAGCATTTT.

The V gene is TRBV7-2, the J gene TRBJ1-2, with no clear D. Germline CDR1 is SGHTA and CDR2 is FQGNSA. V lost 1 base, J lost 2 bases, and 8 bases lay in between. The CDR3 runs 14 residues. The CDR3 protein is CASSLEGDNYGYTF. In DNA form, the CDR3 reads TGTGCCAGCAGCTTAGAGGGAGACAACTATGGCTACACCTTC.

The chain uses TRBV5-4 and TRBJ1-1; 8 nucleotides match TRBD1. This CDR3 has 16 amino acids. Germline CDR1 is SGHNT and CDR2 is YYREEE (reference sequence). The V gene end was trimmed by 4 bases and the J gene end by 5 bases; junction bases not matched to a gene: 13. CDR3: CASSGRGQGRGTEAFF. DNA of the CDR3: TGTGCCAGCAGCGGGAGAGGACAGGGTCGGGGAACTGAAGCTTTCTTT.

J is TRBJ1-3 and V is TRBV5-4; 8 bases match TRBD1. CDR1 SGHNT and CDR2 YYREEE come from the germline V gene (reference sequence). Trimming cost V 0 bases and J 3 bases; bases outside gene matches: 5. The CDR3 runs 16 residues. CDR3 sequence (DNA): TGTGCCAGCAGCTTGGCCCCCGACAGGGGTGGAAACACCATATATTTT. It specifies CASSLAPDRGGNTIYF.

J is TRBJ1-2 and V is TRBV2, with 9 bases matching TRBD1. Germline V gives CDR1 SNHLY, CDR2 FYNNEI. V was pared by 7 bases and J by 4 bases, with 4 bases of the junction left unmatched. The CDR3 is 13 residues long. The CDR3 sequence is CASTGTGIYGYTF. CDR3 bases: TGTGCCAGCACCGGGACAGGGATCTATGGCTACACCTTC.

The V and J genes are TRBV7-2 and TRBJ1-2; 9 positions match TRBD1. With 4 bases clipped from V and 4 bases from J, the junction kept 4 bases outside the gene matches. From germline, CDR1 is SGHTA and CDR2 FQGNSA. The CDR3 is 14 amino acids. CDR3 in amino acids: CASSSGQGIYGYTF. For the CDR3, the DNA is TGTGCCAGCAGCTCCGGACAGGGGATCTATGGCTACACCTTC.

CDR3 bases: TGTGCCAGTAGTGGGGGCCGGGGACAGGGGGCGCCTTGGACCGGGGAGCTGTTTTTT. Translation: CASSGGRGQGAPWTGELFF. This chain connects TRBV19 to TRBJ2-2; TRBD1 matches 12 bases. Trimming removed 5 bases from V and 5 bases from J; junction bases left unmatched: 15. Germline CDR1 is LNHDA and CDR2 is SQIVND (reference sequence). CDR3 length equals 19 residues.

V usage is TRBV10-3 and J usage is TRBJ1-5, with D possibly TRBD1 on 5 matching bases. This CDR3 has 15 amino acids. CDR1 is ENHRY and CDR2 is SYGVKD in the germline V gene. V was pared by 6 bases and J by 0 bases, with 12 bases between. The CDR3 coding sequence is TGTGCCATCAGCGAGGGACTTTTTAGCAATCAGCCCCAGCATTTT. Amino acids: CAISEGLFSNQPQHF.

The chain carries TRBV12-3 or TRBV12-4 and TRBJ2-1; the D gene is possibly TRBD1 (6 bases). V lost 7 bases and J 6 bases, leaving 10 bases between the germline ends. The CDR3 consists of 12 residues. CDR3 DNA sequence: TGTGCCAGCACCATAGGGGGCAATGAGCAGTTCTTC. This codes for CASTIGGNEQFF.

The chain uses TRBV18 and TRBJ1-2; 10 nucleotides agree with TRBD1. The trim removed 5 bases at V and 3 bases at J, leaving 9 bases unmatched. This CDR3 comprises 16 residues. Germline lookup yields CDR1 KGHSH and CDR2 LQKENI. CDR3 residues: CASSFDGTGDYYGYTF. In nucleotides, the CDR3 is TGTGCCAGCTCATTTGACGGGACAGGGGATTACTATGGCTACACCTTC.

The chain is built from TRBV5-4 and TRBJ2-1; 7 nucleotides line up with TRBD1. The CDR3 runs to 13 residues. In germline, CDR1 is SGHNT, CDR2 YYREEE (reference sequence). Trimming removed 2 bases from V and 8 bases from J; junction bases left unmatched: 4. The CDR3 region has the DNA TGTGCCAGCAGCTTAGACAGGGACGATGAGCAGTTCTTC. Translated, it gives CASSLDRDDEQFF.

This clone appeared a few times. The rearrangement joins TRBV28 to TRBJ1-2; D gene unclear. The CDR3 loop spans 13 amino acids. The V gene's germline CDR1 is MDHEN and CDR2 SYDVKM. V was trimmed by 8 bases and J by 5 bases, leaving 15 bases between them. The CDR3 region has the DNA TGTGCCAGCGGAGAGCTGGTAACTTATGGCTACACCTTC. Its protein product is CASGELVTYGYTF.

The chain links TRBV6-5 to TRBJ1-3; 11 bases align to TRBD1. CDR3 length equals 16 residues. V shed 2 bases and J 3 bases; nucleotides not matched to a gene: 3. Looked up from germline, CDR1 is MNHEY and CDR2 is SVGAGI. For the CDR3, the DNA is TGTGCCAGCAGTTACGGACAGGGGGCAGGTGGAAACACCATATATTTT. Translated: CASSYGQGAGGNTIYF.

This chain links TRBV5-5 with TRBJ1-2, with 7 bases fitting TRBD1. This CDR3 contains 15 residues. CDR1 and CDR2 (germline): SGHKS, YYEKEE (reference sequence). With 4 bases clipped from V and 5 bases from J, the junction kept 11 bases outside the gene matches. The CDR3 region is CASSPSGTEDYGYTF. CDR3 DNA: TGTGCCAGCAGCCCCTCCGGGACAGAGGATTATGGCTACACCTTC.

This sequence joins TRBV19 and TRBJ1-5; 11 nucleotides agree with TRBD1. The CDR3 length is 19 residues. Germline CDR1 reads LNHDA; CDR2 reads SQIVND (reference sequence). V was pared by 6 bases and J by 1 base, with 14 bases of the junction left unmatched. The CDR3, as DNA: TGTGCCAGTAGCAACGCACCGTGGACAGGGGGCCCGAGCAATCAGCCCCAGCATTTT. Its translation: CASSNAPWTGGPSNQPQHF.

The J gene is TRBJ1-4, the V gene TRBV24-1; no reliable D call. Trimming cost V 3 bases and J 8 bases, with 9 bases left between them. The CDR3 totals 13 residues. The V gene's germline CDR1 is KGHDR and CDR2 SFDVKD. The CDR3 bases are TGTGCCACCAGTGATGAGATTAACGAAAAACTGTTTTTT. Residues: CATSDEINEKLFF.